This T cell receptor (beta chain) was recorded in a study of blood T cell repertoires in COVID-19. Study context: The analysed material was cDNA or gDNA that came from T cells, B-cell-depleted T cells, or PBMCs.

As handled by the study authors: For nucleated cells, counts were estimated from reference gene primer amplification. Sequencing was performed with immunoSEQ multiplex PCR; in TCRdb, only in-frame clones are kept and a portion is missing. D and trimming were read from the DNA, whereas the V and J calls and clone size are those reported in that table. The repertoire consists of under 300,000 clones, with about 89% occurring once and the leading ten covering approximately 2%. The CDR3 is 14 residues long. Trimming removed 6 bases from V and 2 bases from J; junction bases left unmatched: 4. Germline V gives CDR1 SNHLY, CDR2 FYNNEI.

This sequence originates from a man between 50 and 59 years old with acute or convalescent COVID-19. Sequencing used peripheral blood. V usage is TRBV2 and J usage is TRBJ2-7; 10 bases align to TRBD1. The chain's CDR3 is CASRTGTGAYEQYF. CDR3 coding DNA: TGTGCCAGCAGGACCGGGACAGGGGCCTACGAGCAGTACTTC.